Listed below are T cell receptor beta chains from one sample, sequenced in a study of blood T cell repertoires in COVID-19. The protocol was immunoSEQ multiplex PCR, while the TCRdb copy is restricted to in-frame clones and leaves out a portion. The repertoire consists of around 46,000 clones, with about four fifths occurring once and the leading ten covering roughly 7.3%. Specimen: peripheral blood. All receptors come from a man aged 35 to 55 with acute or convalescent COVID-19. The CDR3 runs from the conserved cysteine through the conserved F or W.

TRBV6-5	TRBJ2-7	CASRGTAESYEQYF
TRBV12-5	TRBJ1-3	CASGPHSPGSGNTIYF
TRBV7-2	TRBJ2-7	CASSLGAGRMYEQYF
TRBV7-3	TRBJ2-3	CASSLSAREVGDTQYF
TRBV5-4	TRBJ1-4	CASSSDRGEKLFF
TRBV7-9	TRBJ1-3	CASSDYYTSGNTIYF
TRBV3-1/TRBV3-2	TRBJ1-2	CASSQAGLTGGGYTF
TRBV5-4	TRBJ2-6	CASSVHSGANVLTF
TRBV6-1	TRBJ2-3	CASSEGGQSIRRNF
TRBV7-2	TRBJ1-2	CASSTGTEVGYTF
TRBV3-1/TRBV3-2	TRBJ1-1	CASSRGSTEAFF
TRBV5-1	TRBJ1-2	CASRSETGVRYGYTF
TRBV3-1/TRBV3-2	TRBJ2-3	CASSRAGTSGGARYTDTQYF
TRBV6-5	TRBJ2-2	CASTHWGDTGELFF
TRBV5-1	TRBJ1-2	CASSSLGGGNYGYTF
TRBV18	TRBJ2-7	CASSPRVESEQYF
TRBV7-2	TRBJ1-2	CASSSEGGGYTF
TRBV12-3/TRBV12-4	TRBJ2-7	CASSLGFTYEQYF
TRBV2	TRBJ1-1	CASAQSDTEAFF
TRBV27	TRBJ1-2	CASSLSGGDLNYGYTF
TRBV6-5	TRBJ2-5	CASSYGAEETQYF
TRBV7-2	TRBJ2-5	CASSLGASLQETQYF
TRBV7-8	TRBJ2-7	CASSVPGGGGTREQYF
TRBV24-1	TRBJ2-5	CATSDFMGALQETQYF
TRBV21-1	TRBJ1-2	CASSRAGAGEVGYTF
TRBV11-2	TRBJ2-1	CASSLARYNEQFF
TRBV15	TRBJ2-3	CATSRGLGLAGGDTQYF
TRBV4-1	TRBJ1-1	CASSQVGGLGTEAFF
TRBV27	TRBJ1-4	CASRRNKRDFGKLFF